A single sample gave rise to the 31 T cell receptor beta chains below, sequenced in a study of cytomegalovirus exposure and HLA in healthy donors. Profiled with immunoSEQ multiplex PCR; TCRdb holds only in-frame clones, not every one. The repertoire holds 110,000 or so clones, more than 70% seen once, with more than 1.5% in the top ten. The source material was PBMCs. These receptors were collected from a man aged 18-30 years in good health and CMV-seronegative.

The rearrangement links TRBV5-5 to TRBJ1-5; D is unresolved. The CDR3 consists of 16 residues. V was trimmed by 0 bases and J by 3 bases, leaving 13 bases between them. Germline V gene data show CDR1 as SGHKS and CDR2 as YYEKEE (reference sequence). CDR3 residues: CASSLGTGRTNQPQHF. CDR3 nucleotide sequence: TGTGCCAGCAGCTTGGGGACTGGACGGACCAATCAGCCCCAGCATTTT.

The rearrangement links TRBV18 to TRBJ1-1; a weak D match, TRBD1 (5 bases). The V gene's germline CDR1 is KGHSH and CDR2 LQKENI. This CDR3 spans 15 amino acids. V was trimmed by 0 bases and J by 0 bases, leaving 8 bases between them. CDR3: CASSPPPGMNTEAFF. The CDR3 region has the DNA TGTGCCAGCTCACCACCGCCAGGGATGAACACTGAAGCTTTCTTT. Complete variable domain (other parts from reference TRBV18 and TRBJ1-1): NAGVMQNPRHLVRRRGQEARLRCSPMKGHSHVYWYRQLPEEGLKFMVYLQKENIIDESGMPKERFSAEFPKEGPSILRIQQVVRGDSAAYFCASSPPPGMNTEAFFGQGTRLTVV.

The chain has TRBV7-2 and TRBJ1-6; D call uncertain. This CDR3 comprises 14 residues. V was shortened by 3 bases and J by 7 bases, with 10 bases between the two germline ends. The germline gives CDR1 SGHTA, CDR2 FQGNSA. CDR3 region: CASSFVERNSPLHF. The CDR3 nucleotides are TGTGCCAGCAGCTTTGTGGAGAGAAATTCACCCCTCCACTTT. Complete variable domain (other parts from reference TRBV7-2 and TRBJ1-6): GAGVSQSPSNKVTEKGKDVELRCDPISGHTALYWYRQSLGQGLEFLIYFQGNSAPDKSGLPSDRFSAERTGGSVSTLTIQRTQQEDSAVYLCASSFVERNSPLHFGNGTRLTVT.

The genes are TRBV25-1 and TRBJ1-1; D uncertain. This CDR3 is 13 amino acids long. Germline loops: CDR1 MGHDK, CDR2 SYGVNS. Trimming removed 4 bases from V and 0 bases from J, with 6 bases in between. CDR3 protein: CASSGAVNTEAFF. CDR3 DNA sequence: TGTGCCAGCAGTGGGGCCGTGAACACTGAAGCTTTCTTT.

J is TRBJ2-1 and V is TRBV5-1; a weak D match, TRBD2 (6 bases). V was clipped by 1 base and J by 7 bases, with 18 bases between them. The germline CDR1 and CDR2 sequences are SGHRS and YFSETQ. The CDR3 has 16 residues. The CDR3 protein is CASSLWGGILLNEQFF. The CDR3 DNA reads TGCGCCAGCAGCTTGTGGGGCGGGATTCTCCTAAATGAGCAGTTCTTC.

This clone was found a few times. The gene calls are TRBV28 and TRBJ1-5; the D is unclear. The CDR3 spans 12 residues. V dropped 5 bases and J dropped 4 bases, with 6 bases sitting between them. Germline-derived CDR1 and CDR2 are MDHEN and SYDVKM. The CDR3, as DNA: TGTGCCAGCAGTCCACTGAATCAGCCCCAGCATTTT. Protein: CASSPLNQPQHF. Full variable domain (missing parts from reference TRBV28 and TRBJ1-5): DVKVTQSSRYLVKRTGEKVFLECVQDMDHENMFWYRQDPGLGLRLIYFSYDVKMKEKGDIPEGYSVSREKKERFSLILESASTNQTSMYLCASSPLNQPQHFGDGTRLSIL.

The sample holds a few counts of this clone. The rearrangement links TRBV7-2 to TRBJ2-5; the match to TRBD2 covers 7 bases. The CDR3 sequence is 15 residues long. Losses at the gene ends were 4 bases for V and 8 bases for J; bases not matched to a gene: 13. Germline V gives CDR1 SGHTA, CDR2 FQGNSA. Written as DNA, the CDR3 is TGTGCCAGCAGCTACGGGACGGGGGGAATCAGTACCCAGTACTTC. Residues: CASSYGTGGISTQYF.

This chain links TRBV19 with TRBJ2-7; D is uncertain. Germline CDR1 reads LNHDA; CDR2 reads SQIVND (reference sequence). Trimming took off 4 bases at V and 4 bases at J, with 11 bases between the two ends. The CDR3 is made up of 13 amino acids. The CDR3 DNA reads TGTGCCAGTAGTACTTTTACGGGTTACGAGCAGTACTTC. Protein sequence: CASSTFTGYEQYF.

This chain links TRBV19 with TRBJ2-2; 7 bases fit TRBD1. Germline CDR1 reads LNHDA; CDR2 reads SQIVND (reference sequence). The V segment lost 11 bases and the J segment 7 bases; nucleotides outside the gene matches: 19. There are 16 residues in the CDR3. The CDR3 nucleotides are TGTGCCGGGGGAGATAAACAGGGGCAGGGCAACGGGGAGCTGTTTTTT. Translating it yields CAGGDKQGQGNGELFF.

The rearrangement uses TRBV11-3 and TRBJ1-1; D is possibly TRBD1 (5 bases). The CDR3 consists of 15 residues. CDR1 is SGHNT, CDR2 YENEEA, per germline. Deletions cut 5 bases from V and 11 bases from J, with 24 bases between. The CDR3 DNA follows: TGTGCCAGCAGCCACAGTCGAGTAATGGCAGGGCTGGCTTTCTTT. Its protein product is CASSHSRVMAGLAFF.

The rearrangement joins TRBV5-4 to TRBJ1-5; D ambiguous. The germline gives CDR1 SGHNT, CDR2 YYREEE (reference sequence). V was trimmed by 0 bases and J by 2 bases, leaving 9 bases between them. CDR3 size: 15 residues. CDR3 nucleotide sequence: TGTGCCAGCAGCTTGGACGGGTCCGGCAATCAGCCCCAGCATTTT. It translates to CASSLDGSGNQPQHF.

The rearrangement uses TRBV28 and TRBJ1-5; 9 bases map to TRBD1. Germline CDR1 is MDHEN and CDR2 is SYDVKM. The CDR3 has 16 residues. The V gene end was trimmed by 2 bases and the J gene end by 3 bases; junction bases not matched to a gene: 5. Written as DNA, the CDR3 is TGTGCCAGCAGTTTAGGGACAGGGTCCAACAATCAGCCCCAGCATTTT. Amino acid sequence: CASSLGTGSNNQPQHF. Full variable domain (outside the CDR3, taken from reference TRBV28 and TRBJ1-5): DVKVTQSSRYLVKRTGEKVFLECVQDMDHENMFWYRQDPGLGLRLIYFSYDVKMKEKGDIPEGYSVSREKKERFSLILESASTNQTSMYLCASSLGTGSNNQPQHFGDGTRLSIL.

The chain recombines TRBV5-1 with TRBJ2-3; 13 bases map to TRBD2. Germline CDR1 SGHRS, CDR2 YFSETQ. J lost 4 bases, V lost 1 base, and 9 bases had no gene match. The CDR3 length is 18 residues. As DNA, the CDR3 is TGCGCCAGCAGCTTGAGTCAAAGGACTAGCGGGAGCCCAGATACGCAGTATTTT. This gives the protein CASSLSQRTSGSPDTQYF. The variable domain in full, completed from reference TRBV5-1 and TRBJ2-3, reads KAGVTQTPRYLIKTRGQQVTLSCSPISGHRSVSWYQQTPGQGLQFLFEYFSETQRNKGNFPGRFSGRQFSNSRSEMNVSTLELGDSALYLCASSLSQRTSGSPDTQYFGPGTRLTVL.

This rearrangement joins TRBV25-1 to TRBJ2-2, with D perhaps TRBD2 (5 bases). CDR3 size: 15 residues. Trimming took off 8 bases at V and 1 base at J, with 14 bases between the two ends. Looked up from germline, CDR1 is MGHDK and CDR2 is SYGVNS. The CDR3 region has the DNA TGTGCCAGCCGAGCCTGGGAGAGGAACACCGGGGAGCTGTTTTTT. Amino acid sequence: CASRAWERNTGELFF. The full variable domain, in which reference TRBV25-1 and TRBJ2-2 provide the parts outside the CDR3, is EADIYQTPRYLVIGTGKKITLECSQTMGHDKMYWYQQDPGMELHLIHYSYGVNSTEKGDLSSESTVSRIRTEHFPLTLESARPSHTSQYLCASRAWERNTGELFFGEGSRLTVL.

This clone appeared once. The chain is built from TRBV6-5 and TRBJ1-2, with a possible D match to TRBD1 (6 bases). The CDR3 has 12 amino acids. Looked up from germline, CDR1 is MNHEY and CDR2 is SVGAGI. V was clipped by 7 bases and J by 8 bases, with 14 bases between them. The CDR3 DNA follows: TGTGCCAGCACCTCAGGGGATTTGGGCTACACCTTC. Translation: CASTSGDLGYTF.

V gene TRBV9 combines with J gene TRBJ1-1; no clear D. Per the germline V gene, CDR1 is SGDLS and CDR2 is YYNGEE. V was clipped by 0 bases and J by 2 bases, with 8 bases between them. This CDR3 is built from 14 residues. The CDR3 nucleotides are TGTGCCAGCAGCGTAGTCGGAGGCAACACTGAAGCTTTCTTT. Its translation: CASSVVGGNTEAFF.

The CDR3 region has the DNA TGCGCCAGCAGTAGTAGCGTGCTAGCGGACTACAATGAGCAGTTCTTC. Its protein is CASSSSVLADYNEQFF. This chain uses TRBV4-1 with TRBJ2-1; 7 nucleotides match TRBD2. Germline CDR1 reads MGHRA; CDR2 reads YSYEKL. The V and J ends lost 6 bases and 3 bases, in that order; junction bases with no gene match: 11. This CDR3 is 16 amino acids long.

The chain combines TRBV5-8 with TRBJ1-2; tentative D call: TRBD1 (6 bases). V lost 0 bases to trimming and J lost 6 bases, with 9 bases between them. Germline values: CDR1 SGHTS, CDR2 YDEGEE. CDR3 length: 13 residues. The CDR3 sequence is CASSLDRVDGYTF. In nucleotides, the CDR3 is TGTGCCAGCAGCTTGGACAGGGTGGATGGCTACACCTTC. The whole variable domain, filled in from reference TRBV5-8 and TRBJ1-2, reads EAGVTQSPTHLIKTRGQQATLRCSPISGHTSVYWYQQALGLGLQFLLWYDEGEERNRGNFPPRFSGRQFPNYSSELNVNALELEDSALYLCASSLDRVDGYTFGSGTRLTVV.

The genes are TRBV19 and TRBJ2-1, with 10 bases matching TRBD2. This CDR3 has 16 residues. Germline-derived CDR1 and CDR2 are LNHDA and SQIVND (reference sequence). V shed 3 bases, J shed 6 bases, and the junction held 8 bases outside the gene matches. In DNA, the CDR3 is TGTGCCAGTAGTATTGCTAGCGGGGGAGTGTTCAATGAGCAGTTCTTC. It yields the protein CASSIASGGVFNEQFF.

The chain joins TRBV13 to TRBJ2-7; D may be TRBD1 (7 bases). The CDR3 length is 12 residues. The germline V gene encodes CDR1 PRHDT and CDR2 FYEKMQ (reference sequence). V dropped 5 bases and J dropped 6 bases, with 11 bases sitting between them. The CDR3 bases are TGTGCCAGCAGCAACAGGGGAGGCGAGCAGTACTTC. It codes for CASSNRGGEQYF.

This chain joins TRBV6-5 and TRBJ1-1; D is ambiguous. Trimming removed 6 bases at V and 1 base at J, with 9 bases between. Germline-derived CDR1 and CDR2 are MNHEY and SVGAGI. The CDR3 is made up of 13 amino acids. The CDR3 DNA is TGTGCCAGCAGGACAACAAGGAACACTGAAGCTTTCTTT. It specifies CASRTTRNTEAFF.

This CDR3 reads CASSLLGTVGYTF. The CDR3 bases are TGTGCCAGCAGCCTTCTCGGGACAGTCGGCTACACCTTC. This chain connects TRBV28 to TRBJ1-2, with 7 bases lining up with TRBD1. Germline values: CDR1 MDHEN, CDR2 SYDVKM. The CDR3 spans 13 residues. V trimming: 6 bases; J trimming: 8 bases; junction bases outside the gene matches: 9.

This chain links TRBV6-1 with TRBJ2-1, with TRBD2 identical over 12 bases. Germline lookup yields CDR1 MNHNS and CDR2 SASEGT. V gave up 8 bases and J gave up 8 bases; unmatched junction bases: 7. This CDR3 has 14 amino acids. DNA for the CDR3: TGTGCCAGCGCCCGGGCTAGCGGGAGGGATGAGCAGTTCTTC. Amino acid sequence: CASARASGRDEQFF.

The chain employs TRBV19 and TRBJ2-1; TRBD2 agrees at 7 bases. From germline, CDR1 is LNHDA and CDR2 SQIVND (reference sequence). After removal of 5 bases from V and 9 bases from J, the junction contained 7 bases not matched to a gene. The CDR3 extends over 13 amino acids. CDR3 sequence reads: CASSPHTSVEQFF. Written as DNA, the CDR3 is TGTGCCAGTAGTCCGCACACTAGCGTTGAGCAGTTCTTC.

This chain connects TRBV18 to TRBJ1-5; D may be TRBD1 (6 bases). Per the germline V gene, CDR1 is KGHSH and CDR2 is LQKENI. CDR3 size: 13 residues. The V end was cut by 5 bases, the J end by 4 bases, with 9 bases between. CDR3 nucleotides: TGTGCCAGCTCATACCAGGGGAATCAGCCCCAGCATTTT. It codes for CASSYQGNQPQHF.

CDR3 loop: CASSAELGQAYEQYF. Here the CDR3 DNA reads TGTGCCAGCAGTGCCGAACTAGGACAGGCCTACGAGCAGTACTTC. The chain has TRBV2 and TRBJ2-7; 7 bases agree with TRBD1. Trimming removed 4 bases from V and 2 bases from J; junction bases left unmatched: 8. The length of the CDR3 is 15 residues. Germline assignment: CDR1 SNHLY and CDR2 FYNNEI.

The sample holds one count of this clone. This sequence joins TRBV13 and TRBJ2-2, with D possibly matching TRBD1 (5 bases). Trimming left V 2 bases short and J 0 bases short, with 7 bases between. The CDR3 is made up of 15 amino acids. Germline assignment: CDR1 PRHDT and CDR2 FYEKMQ (reference sequence). The CDR3 region is CASSLFRANTGELFF. The CDR3 DNA reads as TGTGCCAGCAGCTTATTCAGGGCGAACACCGGGGAGCTGTTTTTT.

V usage is TRBV18 and J usage is TRBJ1-1; 7 bases fit TRBD1. From germline, CDR1 is KGHSH and CDR2 LQKENI. After removal of 1 base from V and 1 base from J, the junction contained 3 bases not matched to a gene. The CDR3 runs 15 residues. The CDR3 loop reads CASSPQGARNTEAFF. In nucleotides, the CDR3 is TGTGCCAGCTCACCACAGGGGGCGCGGAACACTGAAGCTTTCTTT.

The chain recombines TRBV27 with TRBJ2-4, with TRBD2 matching 12 bases. Germline CDR1 MNHEY, CDR2 SMNVEV (reference sequence). The V segment lost 0 bases and the J segment 14 bases; nucleotides outside the gene matches: 8. This CDR3 spans 15 amino acids. In DNA, the CDR3 is TGTGCCAGCAGTTTATCCGGGACTAGCGGGCTTCTTGAGTACTTC. Protein sequence: CASSLSGTSGLLEYF.

The chain is built from TRBV7-9 and TRBJ1-1; D perhaps matches TRBD1 (6 bases). Looked up from germline, CDR1 is SEHNR and CDR2 is FQNEAQ (reference sequence). The CDR3 has 15 amino acids. V lost 4 bases, J lost 4 bases, and 16 bases lay in between. The CDR3 sequence is CASSSKDRGGTEAFF. CDR3 sequence (DNA): TGTGCCAGCAGCTCAAAGGACAGAGGGGGCACTGAAGCTTTCTTT.

The chain has TRBV28 and TRBJ1-1, with D possibly being TRBD1 (6 bases). Looked up from germline, CDR1 is MDHEN and CDR2 is SYDVKM. The CDR3 has 12 amino acids. The germline V and J ends were trimmed by 10 bases and 2 bases, with 11 bases remaining between them. CDR3 sequence reads: CATTDRNTEAFF. For the CDR3, the DNA is TGTGCCACCACGGACAGAAACACTGAAGCTTTCTTT.